Listed here is a single T cell receptor (beta chain). These data are taken from a study of sequential checkpoint blockade in melanoma. TCRdb's table, derived via immunoSEQ multiplex PCR, lists solely in-frame clones and lacks some. The table lists about 690 clones, 20% of them singletons. Treatment meaning: randomized to nivolumab then ipilimumab (arm A) or the reverse (arm B). In germline, CDR1 is GTSNPN, CDR2 SVGIG (reference sequence). The germline V and J ends were trimmed by 4 bases and 8 bases, with 17 bases remaining between them. The CDR3 runs 13 residues. The origin of this receptor is a human donor with melanoma. This rearrangement joins TRBV30 to TRBJ1-2; D might be TRBD1 (5 bases). The specimen comprised tumor tissue (inferred from file names), sampled from a patient given nivolumab and ipilimumab in sequence. This CDR3 reads CAWTSHGGYGYTF. DNA for the CDR3: TGTGCCTGGACTTCCCACGGGGGGTACGGCTACACCTTC.